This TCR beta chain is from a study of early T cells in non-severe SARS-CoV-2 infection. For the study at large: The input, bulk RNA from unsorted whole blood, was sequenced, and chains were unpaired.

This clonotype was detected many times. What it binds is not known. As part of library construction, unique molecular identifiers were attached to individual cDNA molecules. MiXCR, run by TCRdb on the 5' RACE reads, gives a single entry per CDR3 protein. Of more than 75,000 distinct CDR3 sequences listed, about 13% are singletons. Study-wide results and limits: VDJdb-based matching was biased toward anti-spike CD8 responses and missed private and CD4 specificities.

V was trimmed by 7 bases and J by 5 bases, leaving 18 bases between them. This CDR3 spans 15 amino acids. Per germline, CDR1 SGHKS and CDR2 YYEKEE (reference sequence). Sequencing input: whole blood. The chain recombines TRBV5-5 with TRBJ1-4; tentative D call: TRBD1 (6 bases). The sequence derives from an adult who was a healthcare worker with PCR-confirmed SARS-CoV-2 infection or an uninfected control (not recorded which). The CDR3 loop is CASSRRGGQNEKLFF. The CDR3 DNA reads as TGTGCCAGCTCCAGAAGAGGGGGGCAGAATGAAAAACTGTTTTTT.